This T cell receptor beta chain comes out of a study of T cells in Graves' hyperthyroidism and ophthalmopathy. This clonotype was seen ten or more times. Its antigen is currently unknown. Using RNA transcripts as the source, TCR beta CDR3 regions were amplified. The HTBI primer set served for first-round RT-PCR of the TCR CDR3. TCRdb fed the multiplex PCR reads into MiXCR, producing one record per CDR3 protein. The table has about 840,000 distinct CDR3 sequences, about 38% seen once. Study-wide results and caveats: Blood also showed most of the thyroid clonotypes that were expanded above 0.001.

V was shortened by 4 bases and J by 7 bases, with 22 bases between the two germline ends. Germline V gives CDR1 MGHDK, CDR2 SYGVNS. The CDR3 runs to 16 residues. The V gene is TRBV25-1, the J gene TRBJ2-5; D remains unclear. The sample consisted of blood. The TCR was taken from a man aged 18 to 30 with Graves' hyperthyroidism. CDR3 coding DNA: TGTGCCAGCAGTGCTCCCGAGGCTAATCCCCGAGGGACCCAGTACTTC. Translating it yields CASSAPEANPRGTQYF.